What follows is one T cell receptor (beta chain) and its context. Its antigen is as yet unknown. The sample originates from a study of cytomegalovirus exposure and HLA in healthy donors. With 60 Vbeta and 13 Jbeta primers, the PCR was carried out. TCRdb's copy holds only in-frame clones and misses some; the assay was immunoSEQ multiplex PCR. Here the sample spans roughly 170,000 clones, less than 85% being singletons. Whole-study results and caveats: Rarity characterized most TCR sequences, yet some public TCRs appeared in many donors. A later analysis reportedly found fewer N-insertions in an Asian-associated ancestry cluster than the approximately 670-donor mean.

This receptor was obtained from a boy between 10 and 17 years old in good health and CMV-seronegative. Sequencing was performed on PBMCs.

This CDR3 is CASSPGLAGARTQYF. CDR3 nucleotide sequence: TGTGCCAGTAGTCCCGGACTAGCGGGTGCCCGGACGCAGTATTTT. The chain links TRBV19 to TRBJ2-3; TRBD2 matches 11 bases. The CDR3 runs 15 residues. V dropped 5 bases and J dropped 9; count of bases not matched to a gene: 10. Germline CDR1 LNHDA, CDR2 SQIVND (reference sequence).